This T cell receptor (beta chain) derives from a study of blood T cell repertoires in COVID-19. As originally analysed: It was from reference gene primer amplification that nucleated cell counts were estimated. Generated by immunoSEQ multiplex PCR, the TCRdb table keeps only in-frame clones and is missing some. V and J calls and clone size are given by that table; D and trimming were obtained from the DNA. The sample has approximately 200,000 clones, around 94% seen once; the top ten hold 0.7% to 0.8%. Germline values: CDR1 SGHRS, CDR2 YFSETQ. Trimming took 1 base from V and 6 from J, leaving 7 bases between them. The CDR3 spans 12 residues.

Source material: peripheral blood. The receptor comes from a man younger than 45 with COVID-19, enrolled during active disease. This chain links TRBV5-1 with TRBJ1-2; D is undetermined. CDR3 sequence: CASSLWGDGYTF. In DNA, the CDR3 is TGCGCCAGCAGCTTGTGGGGAGATGGCTACACCTTC. Supplemented by reference TRBV5-1 and TRBJ1-2, the full variable domain reads KAGVTQTPRYLIKTRGQQVTLSCSPISGHRSVSWYQQTPGQGLQFLFEYFSETQRNKGNFPGRFSGRQFSNSRSEMNVSTLELGDSALYLCASSLWGDGYTFGSGTRLTVV.